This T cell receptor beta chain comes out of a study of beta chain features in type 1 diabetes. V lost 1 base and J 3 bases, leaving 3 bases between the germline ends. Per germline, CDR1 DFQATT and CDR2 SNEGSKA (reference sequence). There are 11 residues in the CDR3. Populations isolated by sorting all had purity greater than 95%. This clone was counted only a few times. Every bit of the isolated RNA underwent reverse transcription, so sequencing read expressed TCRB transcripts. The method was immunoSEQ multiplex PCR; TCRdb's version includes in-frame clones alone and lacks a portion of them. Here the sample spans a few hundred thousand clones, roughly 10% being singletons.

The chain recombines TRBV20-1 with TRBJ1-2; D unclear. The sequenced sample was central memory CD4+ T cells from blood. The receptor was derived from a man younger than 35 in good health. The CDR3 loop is CSARADYGYTF. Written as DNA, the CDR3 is TGCAGTGCTAGAGCGGACTATGGCTACACCTTC.